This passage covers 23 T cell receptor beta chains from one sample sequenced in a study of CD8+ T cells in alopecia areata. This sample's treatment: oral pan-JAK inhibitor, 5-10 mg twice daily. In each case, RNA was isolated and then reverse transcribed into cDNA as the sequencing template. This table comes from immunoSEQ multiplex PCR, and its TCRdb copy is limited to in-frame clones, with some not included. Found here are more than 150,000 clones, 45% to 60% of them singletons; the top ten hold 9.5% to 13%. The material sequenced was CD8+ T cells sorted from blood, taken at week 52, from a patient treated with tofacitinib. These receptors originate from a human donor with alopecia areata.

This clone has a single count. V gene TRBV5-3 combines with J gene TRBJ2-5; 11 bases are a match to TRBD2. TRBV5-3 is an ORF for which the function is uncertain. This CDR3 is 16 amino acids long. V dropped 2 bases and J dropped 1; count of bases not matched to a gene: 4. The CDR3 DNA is TGTGCCAGAAGCTTTGCTAGCGGGGGGCCCCAAGAGACCCAGTACTTC. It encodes CARSFASGGPQETQYF.

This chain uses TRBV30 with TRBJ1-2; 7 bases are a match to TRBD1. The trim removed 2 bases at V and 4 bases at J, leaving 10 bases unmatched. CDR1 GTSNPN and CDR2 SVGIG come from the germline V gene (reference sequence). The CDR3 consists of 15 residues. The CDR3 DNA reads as TGTGCCTGGAGTCCTCGGACAGGTCGGGCCTATGGCTACACCTTC. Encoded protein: CAWSPRTGRAYGYTF.

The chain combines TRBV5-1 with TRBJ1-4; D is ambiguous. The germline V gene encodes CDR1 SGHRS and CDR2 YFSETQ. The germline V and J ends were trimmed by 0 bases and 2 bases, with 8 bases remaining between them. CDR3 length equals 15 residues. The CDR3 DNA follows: TGCGCCAGCAGCTTGGAACAGACGACTAATGAAAAACTGTTTTTT. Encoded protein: CASSLEQTTNEKLFF. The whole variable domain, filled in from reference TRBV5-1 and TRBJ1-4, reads KAGVTQTPRYLIKTRGQQVTLSCSPISGHRSVSWYQQTPGQGLQFLFEYFSETQRNKGNFPGRFSGRQFSNSRSEMNVSTLELGDSALYLCASSLEQTTNEKLFFGSGTQLSVL.

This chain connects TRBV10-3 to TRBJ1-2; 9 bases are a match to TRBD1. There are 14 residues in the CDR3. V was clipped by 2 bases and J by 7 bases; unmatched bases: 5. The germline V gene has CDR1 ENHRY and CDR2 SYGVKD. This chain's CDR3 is CAISEGQGFVGYTF. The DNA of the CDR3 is TGTGCCATCAGTGAGGGACAGGGGTTTGTTGGCTACACCTTC.

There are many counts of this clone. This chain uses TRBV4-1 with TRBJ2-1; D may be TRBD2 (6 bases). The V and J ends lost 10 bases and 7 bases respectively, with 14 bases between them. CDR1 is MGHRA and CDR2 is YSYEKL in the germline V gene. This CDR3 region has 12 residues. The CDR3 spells CATRDSTNEQFF. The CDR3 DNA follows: TGCGCCACCCGGGACTCGACTAATGAGCAGTTCTTC.

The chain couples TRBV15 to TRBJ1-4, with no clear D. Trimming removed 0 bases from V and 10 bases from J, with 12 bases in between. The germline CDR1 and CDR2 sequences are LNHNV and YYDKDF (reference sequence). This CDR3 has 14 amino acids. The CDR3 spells CATSRDPREGKLFF. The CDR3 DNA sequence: TGTGCCACCAGCAGAGATCCGCGGGAGGGAAAACTGTTTTTT.

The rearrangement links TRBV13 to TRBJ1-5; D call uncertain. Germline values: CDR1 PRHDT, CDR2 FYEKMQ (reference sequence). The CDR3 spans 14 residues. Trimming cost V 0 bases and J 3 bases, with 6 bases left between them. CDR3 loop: CASSLGGFNQPQHF. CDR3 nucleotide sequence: TGTGCCAGCAGCTTAGGGGGATTCAATCAGCCCCAGCATTTT.

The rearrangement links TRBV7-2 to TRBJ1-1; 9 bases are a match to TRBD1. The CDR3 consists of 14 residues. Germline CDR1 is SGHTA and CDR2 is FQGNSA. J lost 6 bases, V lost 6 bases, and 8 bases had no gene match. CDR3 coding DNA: TGTGCCAGCAGACCCGGGACAGGGCGTCCTGAAGCTTTCTTT. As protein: CASRPGTGRPEAFF. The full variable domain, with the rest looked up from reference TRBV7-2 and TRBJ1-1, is GAGVSQSPSNKVTEKGKDVELRCDPISGHTALYWYRQSLGQGLEFLIYFQGNSAPDKSGLPSDRFSAERTGGSVSTLTIQRTQQEDSAVYLCASRPGTGRPEAFFGQGTRLTVV.

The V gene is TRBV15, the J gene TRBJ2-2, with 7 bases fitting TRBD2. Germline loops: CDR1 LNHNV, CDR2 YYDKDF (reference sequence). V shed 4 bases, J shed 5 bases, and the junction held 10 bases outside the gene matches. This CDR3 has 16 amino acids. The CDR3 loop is CATSKGRGAGTGELFF. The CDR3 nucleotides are TGTGCCACCAGCAAGGGGAGGGGCGCCGGGACCGGGGAGCTGTTTTTT.

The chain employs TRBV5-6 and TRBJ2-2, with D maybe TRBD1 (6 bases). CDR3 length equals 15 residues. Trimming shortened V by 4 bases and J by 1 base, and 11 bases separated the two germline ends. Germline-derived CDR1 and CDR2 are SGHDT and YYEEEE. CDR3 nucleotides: TGTGCCAGCAGCCCGGACAGACTGAACACCGGGGAGCTGTTTTTT. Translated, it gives CASSPDRLNTGELFF.

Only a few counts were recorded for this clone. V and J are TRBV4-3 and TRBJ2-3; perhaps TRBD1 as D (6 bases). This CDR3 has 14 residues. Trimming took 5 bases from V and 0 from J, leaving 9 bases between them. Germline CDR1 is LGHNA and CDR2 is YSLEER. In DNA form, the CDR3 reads TGCGCCAGCAGCAAGCAGGGGAGCACAGATACGCAGTATTTT. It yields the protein CASSKQGSTDTQYF.

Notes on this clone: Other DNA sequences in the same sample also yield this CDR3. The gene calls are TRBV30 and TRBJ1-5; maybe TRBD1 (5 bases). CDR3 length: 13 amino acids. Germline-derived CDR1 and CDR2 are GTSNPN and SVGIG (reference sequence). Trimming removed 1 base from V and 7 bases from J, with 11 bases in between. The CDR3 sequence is CAWSAGRGQPQHF. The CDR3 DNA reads TGTGCCTGGAGTGCCGGACGGGGGCAGCCCCAGCATTTT.

CDR3 in DNA: TGTGCCTGGAGTGTGGGACTAGCGGGGTTCACAGATACGCAGTATTTT. Translating it yields CAWSVGLAGFTDTQYF. J is TRBJ2-3 and V is TRBV30; 13 bases fit TRBD2. The V gene end was trimmed by 0 bases and the J gene end by 2 bases; junction bases not matched to a gene: 2. CDR1 and CDR2 from the germline V gene are GTSNPN and SVGIG (reference sequence). CDR3 length: 16 residues.

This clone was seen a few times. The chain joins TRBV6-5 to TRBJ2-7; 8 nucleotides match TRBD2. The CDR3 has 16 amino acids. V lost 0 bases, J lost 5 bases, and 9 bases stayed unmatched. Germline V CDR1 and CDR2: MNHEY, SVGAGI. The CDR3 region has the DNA TGTGCCAGCAGTTACTCTAGCGGGGAGCGAGTCGACGAGCAGTACTTC. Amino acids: CASSYSSGERVDEQYF.

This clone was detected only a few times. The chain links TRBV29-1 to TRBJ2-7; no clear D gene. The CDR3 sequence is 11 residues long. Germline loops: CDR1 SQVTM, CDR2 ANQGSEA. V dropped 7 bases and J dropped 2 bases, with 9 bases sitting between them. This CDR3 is CSAAGPYEQYF. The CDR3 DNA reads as TGCAGCGCCGCCGGACCCTACGAGCAGTACTTC.

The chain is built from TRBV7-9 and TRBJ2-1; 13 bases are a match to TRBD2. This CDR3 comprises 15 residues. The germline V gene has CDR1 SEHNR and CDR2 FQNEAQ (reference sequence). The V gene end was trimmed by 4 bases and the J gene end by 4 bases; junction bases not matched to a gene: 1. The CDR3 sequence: CASSWGLAGYNEQFF. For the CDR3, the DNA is TGTGCCAGCAGCTGGGGACTAGCGGGGTACAATGAGCAGTTCTTC.

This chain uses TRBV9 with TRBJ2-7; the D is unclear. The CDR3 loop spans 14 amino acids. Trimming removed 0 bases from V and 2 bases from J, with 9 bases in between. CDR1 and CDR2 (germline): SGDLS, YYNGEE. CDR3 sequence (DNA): TGTGCCAGCAGCGTAGACCTTTGGGCCTACGAGCAGTACTTC. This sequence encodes CASSVDLWAYEQYF.

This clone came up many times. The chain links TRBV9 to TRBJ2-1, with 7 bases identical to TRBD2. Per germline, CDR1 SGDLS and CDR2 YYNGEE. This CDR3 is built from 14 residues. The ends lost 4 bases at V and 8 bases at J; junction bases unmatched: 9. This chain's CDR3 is CASSLGLVVHEQFF. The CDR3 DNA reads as TGTGCCAGCAGCCTCGGACTAGTAGTACATGAGCAGTTCTTC.

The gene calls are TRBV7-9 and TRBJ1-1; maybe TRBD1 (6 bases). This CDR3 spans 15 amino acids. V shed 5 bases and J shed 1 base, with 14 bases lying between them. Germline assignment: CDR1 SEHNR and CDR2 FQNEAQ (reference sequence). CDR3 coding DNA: TGTGCCAGCAGCCAGGGACATGCCACGAACACTGAAGCTTTCTTT. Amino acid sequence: CASSQGHATNTEAFF.

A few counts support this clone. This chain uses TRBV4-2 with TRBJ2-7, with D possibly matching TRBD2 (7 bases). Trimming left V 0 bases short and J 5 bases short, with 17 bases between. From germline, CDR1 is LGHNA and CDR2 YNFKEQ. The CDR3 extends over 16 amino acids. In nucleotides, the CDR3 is TGTGCCAGCAGCCAAGATCTGGACGGGGAGGGGGACGAGCAGTACTTC. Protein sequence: CASSQDLDGEGDEQYF.

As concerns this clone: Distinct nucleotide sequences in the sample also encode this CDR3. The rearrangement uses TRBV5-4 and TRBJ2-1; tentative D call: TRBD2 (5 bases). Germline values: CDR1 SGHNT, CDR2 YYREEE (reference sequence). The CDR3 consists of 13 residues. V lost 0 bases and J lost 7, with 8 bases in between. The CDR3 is CASSLARGNEQFF. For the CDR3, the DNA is TGTGCCAGCAGCTTGGCCCGGGGTAATGAGCAGTTCTTC.

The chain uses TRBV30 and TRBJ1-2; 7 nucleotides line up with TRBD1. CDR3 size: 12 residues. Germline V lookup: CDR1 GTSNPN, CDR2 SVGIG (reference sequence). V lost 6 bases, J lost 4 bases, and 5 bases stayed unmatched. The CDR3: CACVDRAYGYTF. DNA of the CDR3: TGTGCCTGTGTCGACAGGGCCTATGGCTACACCTTC.

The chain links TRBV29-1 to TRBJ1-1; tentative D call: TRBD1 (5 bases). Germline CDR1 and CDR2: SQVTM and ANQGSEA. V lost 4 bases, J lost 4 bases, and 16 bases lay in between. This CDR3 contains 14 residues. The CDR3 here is CSVVDPGGGTEAFF. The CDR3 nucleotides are TGCAGCGTTGTAGACCCGGGCGGGGGCACTGAAGCTTTCTTT.